Each of the 9 T cell receptor beta chains below was sequenced from the same sample in a study of blood T cells in healthy people across ages (dated by TCRdb to between 2015 and 2017). Library method: 5' RACE. Reads for this sample came from an Illumina HiSeq 2500. A second PCR of 7 to 11 cycles was performed with a sample-barcoded 5' primer and a J-beta primer mix. TCRdb reanalyzed the raw reads on its own, using fastp at Q25 for trimming and MiXCR for clone calling, and kept in-frame beta chains. Entries that share a CDR3 protein sequence are merged under the most common genes and DNA. The sample has about 590,000 distinct CDR3 sequences on record, approximately 30% of them singletons. 15% to 18% of the sample comes from the top ten. The sample consisted of blood. The receptor set was obtained from a woman older than 75 in good health.

This clonotype was observed at least ten times. The V call is TRBV6-2 or TRBV6-3, the J call TRBJ2-5; D tentatively reads TRBD1 or TRBD2 (7 bases each). The CDR3 totals 19 residues. Trimming removed 6 bases at V and 3 bases at J, with 29 bases between. Germline V gene lookup returns CDR1 MNHEY and CDR2 SVGEGT. CDR3 in amino acids: CASSPPTGRVAGPKETQYF. The CDR3 region has the DNA TGTGCCAGCAGCCCGCCGACAGGGCGGGTAGCGGGCCCGAAAGAGACCCAGTACTTC.

In its sample, this clonotype was seen many times. The chain joins TRBV7-2 to TRBJ1-2; tentatively, D is TRBD1 (5 bases). Trimming removed 1 base from V and 4 bases from J, with 13 bases in between. This CDR3 is built from 15 residues. CDR1 is SGHTA and CDR2 is FQGNSA in the germline V gene. The CDR3 region is CASSLDGSGFYGYTF. CDR3 coding DNA: TGTGCCAGCAGCTTAGATGGATCAGGGTTCTATGGCTACACCTTC.

The genes are TRBV9 and TRBJ2-2; 8 nucleotides line up with TRBD2. The CDR3 is 15 residues long. Germline assignment: CDR1 SGDLS and CDR2 YYNGEE. The J segment lost 9 bases and the V segment lost 4 bases, leaving 11 bases of the junction unmatched. The CDR3 coding sequence is TGTGCCAGCAGCCCCCGGATAGCGGGGATCTGGGAGCTGTTTTTT. This codes for CASSPRIAGIWELFF.

The J gene is TRBJ2-1, the V gene TRBV20-1, with D perhaps TRBD2 (5 bases). The J call is uncertain, as TRBJ2-7 better fits the DNA end. This CDR3 has 14 residues. Germline V gene lookup returns CDR1 DFQATT and CDR2 SNEGSKA (reference sequence). CDR3 in amino acids: CSASHGSSYNEQYF. In DNA, the CDR3 is TGCAGTGCTAGTCATGGGAGCTCCTACAATGAGCAGTACTTC.

V and J are TRBV7-2 and TRBJ1-2; 8 bases fit TRBD1. The CDR3 has 13 residues. CDR1 and CDR2 (germline): SGHTA, FQGNSA. V shed 5 bases and J 6 bases; nucleotides not matched to a gene: 5. Here the CDR3 reads CASSRDRGDGYTF. The CDR3, as DNA: TGTGCCAGCAGCCGCGACAGGGGTGATGGCTACACCTTC.

This clonotype was observed at least ten times. The chain uses TRBV5-1 and TRBJ2-3, with 7 nucleotides matching TRBD2. The CDR3 loop spans 16 amino acids. Germline V CDR1 and CDR2: SGHRS, YFSETQ. The trim removed 6 bases at V and 1 base at J, leaving 11 bases unmatched. Here the CDR3 DNA reads TGCGCCAGCAACCCCGCCTCACGGGGGGGCACAGATACGCAGTATTTT. It yields the protein CASNPASRGGTDTQYF. The full variable domain, with the rest looked up from reference TRBV5-1 and TRBJ2-3, is KAGVTQTPRYLIKTRGQQVTLSCSPISGHRSVSWYQQTPGQGLQFLFEYFSETQRNKGNFPGRFSGRQFSNSRSEMNVSTLELGDSALYLCASNPASRGGTDTQYFGPGTRLTVL.

As for this clonotype: A much larger clone differs by one base, so this may be a read error. The V and J genes are TRBV6-5 and TRBJ2-7; D not certain. This CDR3 has 15 amino acids. Per germline, CDR1 MNHEY and CDR2 SVGAGI. Trimming left V 5 bases short and J 0 bases short, with 14 bases between. The CDR3 DNA sequence: TGTGCCAGCAGTCGAAGGGATCTTAGCTCCTACGAGCAGTACTTC. This encodes CASSRRDLSSYEQYF.

This chain links TRBV2 with TRBJ1-2; TRBD1 is a possible D gene (5 bases). The CDR3 spans 11 residues. Germline V gene data show CDR1 as SNHLY and CDR2 as FYNNEI. The V gene lost 3 bases and the J gene lost 6 bases, with 5 bases spanning the gap. CDR3 DNA sequence: TGTGCCAGCAGTGAGGGGGATGGCTACACCTTC. Its protein product is CASSEGDGYTF.

There are many counts of this clonotype. The rearrangement uses TRBV3-1 and TRBJ2-3; tentatively, D is TRBD1 or TRBD2 (6 bases each). V lost 0 bases to trimming and J lost 10 bases, with 17 bases between them. CDR3 length equals 15 residues. Looked up from germline, CDR1 is LGHDT and CDR2 is YNNKEL (reference sequence). The CDR3 spells CASSQEGYRGQSQYF. As DNA, the CDR3 is TGTGCCAGCAGCCAAGAGGGCTACCGGGGGCAGTCGCAGTATTTT.